This T cell receptor (beta chain) was sequenced during a study of early T cells in non-severe SARS-CoV-2 infection. On the study more broadly: From unsorted whole blood, bulk RNA was sequenced, and the chains remained unpaired.

Study-wide results and limits: Sequences matched to VDJdb favored anti-spike CD8 responses, while private and CD4 specificities were missed.

Each single cDNA molecule received a unique molecular identifier. MiXCR was run by TCRdb on the 5' RACE reads, yielding one entry per CDR3 protein. The table includes around 50,000 distinct CDR3 sequences, approximately 6.7% detected once. V dropped 0 bases and J dropped 2 bases, with 2 bases sitting between them. CDR3 length: 14 amino acids. Germline V CDR1 and CDR2: SEHNR, FQNEAQ (reference sequence). This clonotype showed up many times. Its matching antigen is unknown. This clonotype originated in an adult who was a healthcare worker with PCR-confirmed SARS-CoV-2 infection or an uninfected control (not recorded which). Sample: whole blood. The chain employs TRBV7-9 and TRBJ2-6; D remains ambiguous. In DNA, the CDR3 is TGTGCCAGCAGCTTAGCGACTGGGGCCAACGTCCTGACTTTC. Protein product: CASSLATGANVLTF.